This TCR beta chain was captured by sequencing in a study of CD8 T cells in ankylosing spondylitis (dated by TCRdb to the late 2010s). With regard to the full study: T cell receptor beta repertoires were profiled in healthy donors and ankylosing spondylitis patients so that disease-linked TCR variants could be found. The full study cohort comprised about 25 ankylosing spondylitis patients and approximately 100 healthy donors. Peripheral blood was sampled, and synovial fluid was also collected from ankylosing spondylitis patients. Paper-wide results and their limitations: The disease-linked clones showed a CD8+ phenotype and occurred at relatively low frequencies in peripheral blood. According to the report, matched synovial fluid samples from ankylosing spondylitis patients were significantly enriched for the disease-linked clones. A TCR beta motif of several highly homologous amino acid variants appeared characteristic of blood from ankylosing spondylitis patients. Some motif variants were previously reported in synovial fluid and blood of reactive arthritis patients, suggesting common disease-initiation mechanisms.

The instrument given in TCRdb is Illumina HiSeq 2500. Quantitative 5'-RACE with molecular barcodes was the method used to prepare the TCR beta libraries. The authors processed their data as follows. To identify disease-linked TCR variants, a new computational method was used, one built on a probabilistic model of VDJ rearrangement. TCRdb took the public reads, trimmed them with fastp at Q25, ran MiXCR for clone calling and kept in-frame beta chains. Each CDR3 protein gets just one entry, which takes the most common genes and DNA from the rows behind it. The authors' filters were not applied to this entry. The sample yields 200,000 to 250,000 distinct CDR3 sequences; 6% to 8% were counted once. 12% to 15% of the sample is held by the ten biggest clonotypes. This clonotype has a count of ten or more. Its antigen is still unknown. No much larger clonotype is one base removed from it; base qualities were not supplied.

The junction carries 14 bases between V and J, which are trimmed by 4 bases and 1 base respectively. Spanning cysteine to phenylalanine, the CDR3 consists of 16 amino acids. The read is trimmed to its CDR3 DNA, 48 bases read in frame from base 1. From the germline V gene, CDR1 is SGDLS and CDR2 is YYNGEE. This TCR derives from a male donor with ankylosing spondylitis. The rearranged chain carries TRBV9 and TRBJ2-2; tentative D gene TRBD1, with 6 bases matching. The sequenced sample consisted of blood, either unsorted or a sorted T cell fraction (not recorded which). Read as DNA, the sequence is TGTGCCAGCAGCACTCGGCCGGGACAGAACACCGGGGAGCTGTTTTTT. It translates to CASSTRPGQNTGELFF. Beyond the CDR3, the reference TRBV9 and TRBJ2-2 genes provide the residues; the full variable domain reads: DSGVTQTPKHLITATGQRVTLRCSPRSGDLSVYWYQQSLDQGLQFLIQYYNGEERAKGNILERFSAQQFPDLHSELNLSSLELGDSALYFCASSTRPGQNTGELFFGEGSRLTVL.